The 16 T cell receptor beta chains below all came from one sample that was sequenced in a study of blood T cell repertoires in COVID-19. The method was immunoSEQ multiplex PCR; TCRdb's version includes in-frame clones alone and lacks a portion of them. The repertoire consists of 50,000 or so clones, with approximately 80% occurring once and the leading ten covering 7.3%. Source material: peripheral blood. The receptors here all came from a man aged 35-49 years with acute or convalescent COVID-19.

The J gene is TRBJ1-5, the V gene TRBV28; TRBD1 aligns across 7 bases. Germline lookup yields CDR1 MDHEN and CDR2 SYDVKM. The CDR3 extends over 15 amino acids. The trim removed 7 bases at V and 4 bases at J, leaving 10 bases unmatched. The DNA for the CDR3 is TGTGCCAGCACCGCTAGACAGGGTAGGAATCAGCCCCAGCATTTT. Translated, it gives CASTARQGRNQPQHF.

The chain uses TRBV29-1 and TRBJ1-1; possible D gene TRBD1, 6 bases. The V gene's germline CDR1 is SQVTM and CDR2 ANQGSEA. Trimming took 6 bases from V and 1 from J, leaving 12 bases between them. This CDR3 is built from 13 residues. In DNA, the CDR3 is TGCAGCGTCGGACAGACAGCGAACACTGAAGCTTTCTTT. Translation gives CSVGQTANTEAFF.

The chain has TRBV10-3 and TRBJ1-1; the D gene is possibly TRBD1 (5 bases). The CDR3 sequence is 11 residues long. Between the trimmed V and J ends, which lost 9 bases and 3 bases, there was a span of 8 bases. CDR1 is ENHRY and CDR2 is SYGVKD in the germline V gene. The CDR3 region is CAIGEDTEAFF. CDR3 nucleotide sequence: TGTGCCATAGGGGAGGACACTGAAGCTTTCTTT.

The rearrangement links TRBV2 to TRBJ2-7; the D gene is possibly TRBD1 (5 bases). Germline V gene lookup returns CDR1 SNHLY and CDR2 FYNNEI. Between the trimmed V and J ends, which lost 1 base and 6 bases, there was a span of 10 bases. The CDR3 spans 13 residues. The CDR3: CASSEEGWGEQYF. The CDR3 DNA follows: TGTGCCAGCAGTGAAGAGGGGTGGGGCGAGCAGTACTTC.

J is TRBJ1-3 and V is TRBV27, with D unresolved. This CDR3 contains 14 residues. The V gene's germline CDR1 is MNHEY and CDR2 SMNVEV (reference sequence). The V and J ends lost 2 bases and 2 bases respectively, with 7 bases between them. In nucleotides, the CDR3 is TGTGCCAGCAGTTTAGGACTTCCTGGAAACACCATATATTTT. Encoded protein: CASSLGLPGNTIYF.

This rearrangement joins TRBV10-3 to TRBJ1-2; tentatively, D is TRBD1 (5 bases). Between the trimmed V and J ends, which lost 10 bases and 4 bases, there was a span of 16 bases. The CDR3 covers 13 residues. From germline, CDR1 is ENHRY and CDR2 SYGVKD. CDR3 region: CATKKTDIYGYTF. For the CDR3, the DNA is TGTGCCACTAAAAAGACGGACATCTATGGCTACACCTTC.

Details on this clone: One junction end does not reproduce the germline sequence, and a read error may be involved. V usage is TRBV20-1 and J usage is TRBJ2-7; perhaps TRBD2 as D (6 bases). This CDR3 is 11 amino acids long. Germline assignment: CDR1 DFQATT and CDR2 SNEGSKA (reference sequence). CDR3 nucleotide sequence: TGCAGTGCAAGAGGAGGGTTCGAGCAGTACTTC. It encodes CSARGGFEQYF.

This clone was counted a single time. The rearrangement uses TRBV24-1 and TRBJ1-1; D is possibly TRBD1 (5 bases). Germline loops: CDR1 KGHDR, CDR2 SFDVKD. Between the trimmed V and J ends, which lost 7 bases and 4 bases, there was a span of 12 bases. This CDR3 has 13 residues. The CDR3: CATRLGRGTEAFF. CDR3 sequence (DNA): TGTGCCACCAGACTGGGGAGGGGCACTGAAGCTTTCTTT.

The CDR3 reads CASRLSGGAAGELFF. The CDR3 DNA sequence: TGTGCCAGCAGGTTAAGCGGGGGGGCCGCCGGGGAGCTGTTTTTT. The rearrangement joins TRBV6-6 to TRBJ2-2, with 10 bases matching TRBD2. The V gene end was trimmed by 6 bases and the J gene end by 6 bases; junction bases not matched to a gene: 7. The CDR3 length is 15 residues. The germline CDR1 and CDR2 sequences are MNHNY and SVGAGI (reference sequence).

The chain combines TRBV6-2 or TRBV6-3 with TRBJ2-7; D possibly corresponds to TRBD2 (5 bases). This CDR3 has 12 residues. The V gene's germline CDR1 is MNHEY and CDR2 SVGEGT. Trimming removed 4 bases at V and 7 bases at J, with 11 bases between. In DNA, the CDR3 is TGTGCCAGCAGTTCTACGACGGGGGAGCAGTACTTC. It encodes CASSSTTGEQYF.

This clone occurred a few times. The chain's CDR3 is CSVLTGYEQYF. CDR3 bases: TGCAGCGTTTTGACAGGGTACGAGCAGTACTTC. The V and J genes are TRBV29-1 and TRBJ2-7; 7 positions agree with TRBD1. Losses at the gene ends were 5 bases for V and 4 bases for J; bases not matched to a gene: 2. The CDR3 spans 11 residues. Looked up from germline, CDR1 is SQVTM and CDR2 is ANQGSEA.

The rearrangement links TRBV7-3 to TRBJ2-1, with D perhaps matching TRBD2 (5 bases). V shed 5 bases and J shed 2 bases, with 10 bases lying between them. Germline values: CDR1 SGHTA, CDR2 FQGTGA. This CDR3 contains 14 residues. The CDR3 sequence: CASSPTRAYNEQFF. The DNA of the CDR3 is TGTGCCAGCAGCCCTACTAGGGCCTACAATGAGCAGTTCTTC.

This clone was counted a single time. This chain uses TRBV5-1 with TRBJ1-4; D is unresolved. Trimming took off 0 bases at V and 4 bases at J, with 10 bases between the two ends. Germline V gene sequence: CDR1 SGHRS, CDR2 YFSETQ. The length of the CDR3 is 15 residues. Written as DNA, the CDR3 is TGCGCCAGCAGCTTGGCCGGAGGGAATAATGAAAAACTGTTTTTT. Residues: CASSLAGGNNEKLFF.

This chain joins TRBV5-6 and TRBJ1-1; possibly TRBD1 for D (5 bases). The length of the CDR3 is 12 residues. The germline CDR1 and CDR2 sequences are SGHDT and YYEEEE. V shed 4 bases and J shed 4 bases, with 8 bases lying between them. The CDR3 loop is CASSRQSTEAFF. The CDR3 DNA is TGTGCCAGCAGCCGACAGTCCACTGAAGCTTTCTTT.

The chain employs TRBV2 and TRBJ2-7, with D maybe TRBD2 (5 bases). The germline gives CDR1 SNHLY, CDR2 FYNNEI. With 8 bases removed from V and 2 bases from J, the gap between germline ends came to 13 bases. CDR3 length equals 13 residues. CDR3: CASEVGGPYEQYF. The CDR3, as DNA: TGTGCCAGCGAGGTAGGAGGACCCTACGAGCAGTACTTC.

This clone is medium-sized (0.01 to 0.1%) within its sample. The rearrangement joins TRBV27 to TRBJ2-1; D remains unclear. The germline V gene has CDR1 MNHEY and CDR2 SMNVEV (reference sequence). Deletions cut 3 bases from V and 6 bases from J, with 6 bases between. This CDR3 spans 12 amino acids. The CDR3 loop reads CASSFGSNEQFF. CDR3 nucleotide sequence: TGTGCCAGCAGTTTTGGTAGCAATGAGCAGTTCTTC.